This T cell receptor (beta chain) was identified in a study of a mutant IDH1 vaccine in newly diagnosed glioma (dated by TCRdb to the early 2020s). Notes on the research overall: Patients received eight vaccinations in weeks 1, 3, 5, 7, 11, 15, 19 and 23, corresponding to visits V03 through V10. For exploratory analyses, about 25 treated patients had longitudinal TCRB deep sequencing done wherever samples were available. Before enrollment, most patients had been given radiochemotherapy with temozolomide as standard therapy, while the rest had received either radiotherapy alone or temozolomide alone. Vaccination began 4-6 weeks after radiotherapy alone, or alongside temozolomide cycles in the chemotherapy-containing groups. Peripheral blood was drawn at six visits: V03 (baseline), V05, V07, V10, V12 and V13. The roughly 32 treated patients were roughly 60% male and around 40% female, with a mean age of approximately 40 years. The study at large found these results: Immune responses induced by the vaccine were seen in approximately 92% of patients across multiple MHC alleles. Pseudoprogression appeared unrelated to alterations in the top peripheral T cell clonotypes detected by TCRB sequencing. According to the authors, sample limitations meant that analyses of patient blood samples could not be reproduced. Availability determined which PBMC samples were chosen for TCRB deep sequencing.

This clone showed up just once. Its antigen specificity is not known. Nothing much larger sits one base from this clone, and base qualities are not available. Library creation used the immunoSEQ multiplex PCR assay. Rearranged TCR beta chain sequences were amplified using the hsTCRB Kit according to the manufacturer's protocol. Sequencing of TCRB libraries was carried out on an Illumina MiSeq. From the authors' description of their analysis: The proprietary platform of the kit vendor was used for demultiplexing, trimming and gene mapping. The clones in this table, taken by TCRdb from immuneACCESS, are in-frame only. Not every clone is retained; where verified, under half of the shortfall comes from an unresolved V gene, and the cause of the rest is unknown. V and J calls and clone size are copied from that table; D and trimming were computed from the DNA. The sample includes 35,000 to 50,000 clones, with approximately 90% observed a single time. Of the sample, 3.9% falls within the top ten clones.

CDR1 LNHDA and CDR2 SQIVND were looked up in the germline V gene (reference sequence). The CDR3 contains 15 residues, cysteine and phenylalanine counted. Kept here is only the CDR3 DNA, which spans 45 bases and is read in frame from base 1. V loses 3 bases, J loses 7 bases, and the germline ends lie 19 bases apart. This specimen's time point label, per the study, means: week 23, last vaccination. Each vaccine dose, consisting of 300 ug of a 20-mer mutant IDH1 peptide in Montanide, was administered subcutaneously with topical imiquimod. All donors had newly diagnosed IDH1-mutant astrocytomas of WHO grade 3 or 4 that showed loss of nuclear ATRX. The samples were drawn from NOA16, a multicentre, single-arm, open-label phase I trial in Germany that tested a mutant IDH1 peptide vaccine in humans for the first time. Genomic DNA for TCRB sequencing was extracted from EDTA blood using the DNeasy Blood and Tissue Kit.

The sequence was obtained from a man aged 50-59 years with glioma. Specimen: PBMCs, collected from a glioma patient whose treatment included an IDH1 peptide vaccine. Recombination joined TRBV19 with TRBJ2-7; a tentative D call is TRBD1 (5 bases match). The CDR3 sequence is CASSIPFRQPSEQYF. The nucleotide sequence reads as follows: TGTGCCAGTAGTATCCCTTTCCGACAGCCCTCGGAGCAGTACTTC.